The TCR beta chain described here comes from a study of shared clonotypes between healthy human individuals. General study results and limits: Represented genetic and exposure-history diversity was restricted by having few donors. The sampled material consisted only of blood, and tissue repertoires are likely to differ.

The V end was cut by 1 base, the J end by 3 bases, with 10 bases between. The CDR3 has 14 amino acids. From germline, CDR1 is MDHEN and CDR2 SYDVKM. On this clone: Its antigen remains unknown.

Clones were sequenced by immunoSEQ multiplex PCR, and TCRdb holds only the in-frame ones, with some missing. The data hold about 2 million clones, with roughly 94% observed a single time. The TCR comes from a man in his late teens or twenties in good health. The specimen sequenced was naive CD4+ T cells sorted from blood. Indicated subset: CD45RA+ positively selected. The chain joins TRBV28 to TRBJ2-7; tentatively, D is TRBD1 (6 bases). The CDR3 sequence: CASSLSGDLYEQYF. The CDR3 DNA sequence: TGTGCCAGCAGTTTATCAGGGGACCTCTACGAGCAGTACTTC.